The 22 T cell receptor beta chains reported below all come from one sample, sequenced in a study of cytomegalovirus exposure and HLA in healthy donors. This PCR relied on a set of 60 Vbeta primers and 13 Jbeta primers. Sequencing used immunoSEQ multiplex PCR; TCRdb keeps in-frame clones, though not all of them. The data contain 150,000 to 200,000 clones, around 78% of them singletons. Sequenced material: PBMCs. The receptors derive from a woman aged 30 to 39 in good health and CMV-seropositive.

This chain joins TRBV19 and TRBJ2-6; TRBD1 agrees at 9 bases. This CDR3 has 18 amino acids. Germline V gene lookup returns CDR1 LNHDA and CDR2 SQIVND (reference sequence). Trimming took 3 bases from V and 3 from J; bases not matched to a gene: 9. CDR3 in DNA: TGTGCCAGTAGTATTTTTGGGGACAGGGAATTTGGGGCCAACGTCCTGACTTTC. Its protein is CASSIFGDREFGANVLTF.

The chain employs TRBV2 and TRBJ1-4; D gene unclear. This CDR3 region has 11 residues. Trimming removed 10 bases from V and 5 bases from J, with 8 bases in between. CDR1 is SNHLY and CDR2 is FYNNEI in the germline V gene. CDR3 nucleotides: TGTGCCACCGGACTGAATGAAAAACTGTTTTTT. Amino acid sequence: CATGLNEKLFF. The full variable domain, in which reference TRBV2 and TRBJ1-4 provide the parts outside the CDR3, is EPEVTQTPSHQVTQMGQEVILRCVPISNHLYFYWYRQILGQKVEFLVSFYNNEISEKSEIFDDQFSVERPDGSNFTLKIRSTKLEDSAMYFCATGLNEKLFFGSGTQLSVL.

This clone was recorded once. The CDR3 region has the DNA TGTGCCAGCAGCTTGACAGGGGATATAGAGACCCAGTACTTC. It translates to CASSLTGDIETQYF. This sequence joins TRBV5-4 and TRBJ2-5; the match to TRBD1 covers 7 bases. Per germline, CDR1 SGHNT and CDR2 YYREEE (reference sequence). The CDR3 sequence is 14 residues long. V trimming: 1 base; J trimming: 4 bases; junction bases outside the gene matches: 4.

V is TRBV7-8 and J is TRBJ1-4, with D perhaps TRBD1 (5 bases). Trimming pared 0 bases from V and 8 bases from J, leaving 16 bases between. CDR3 length: 16 amino acids. Germline loops: CDR1 SGHVS, CDR2 FQNEAQ. DNA for the CDR3: TGTGCCAGCAGCTTAGCGCTCGGGGGGTGGGGGGAAAAACTGTTTTTT. It specifies CASSLALGGWGEKLFF.

This chain links TRBV5-1 with TRBJ2-5; 12 positions agree with TRBD2. In germline, CDR1 is SGHRS, CDR2 YFSETQ. V lost 0 bases to trimming and J lost 2 bases; unmatched junction nucleotides: 2. This CDR3 is built from 16 residues. The DNA for the CDR3 is TGCGCCAGCAGCTTGGGGCTAGCGGGGGGGCAAGAGACCCAGTACTTC. Its translation: CASSLGLAGGQETQYF. The variable domain in full, with the rest retrieved from reference TRBV5-1 and TRBJ2-5, is KAGVTQTPRYLIKTRGQQVTLSCSPISGHRSVSWYQQTPGQGLQFLFEYFSETQRNKGNFPGRFSGRQFSNSRSEMNVSTLELGDSALYLCASSLGLAGGQETQYFGPGTRLLVL.

The chain uses TRBV5-4 and TRBJ2-1, with 11 bases aligning to TRBD2. CDR3 length: 14 residues. V shed 4 bases and J 10 bases; nucleotides not matched to a gene: 7. Germline CDR1 is SGHNT and CDR2 is YYREEE (reference sequence). The CDR3 coding sequence is TGTGCCAGCAGCACCAAATCTAGCGGGGGGGAGCAGTTCTTC. It codes for CASSTKSSGGEQFF.

This chain uses TRBV5-1 with TRBJ2-1; 15 bases are a match to TRBD2. Germline V CDR1 and CDR2: SGHRS, YFSETQ. This CDR3 spans 15 amino acids. The V segment lost 4 bases and the J segment 12 bases; nucleotides outside the gene matches: 8. The CDR3 coding sequence is TGCGCCAGCAGCCCCCGGACTAGCGGGGGGGTTCGGCAGTTCTTC. Amino acid sequence: CASSPRTSGGVRQFF.

This clone has just one count. The chain is built from TRBV4-3 and TRBJ2-3, with D uncertain. Germline assignment: CDR1 LGHNA and CDR2 YSLEER. Deletions cut 2 bases from V and 2 bases from J, with 11 bases between. The CDR3 contains 15 residues. The CDR3 nucleotides read TGCGCCAGCAGCCAATCGAACACCTTCACAGATACGCAGTATTTT. As protein: CASSQSNTFTDTQYF.

V usage is TRBV6-5 and J usage is TRBJ2-3; a possible D gene is TRBD1 (6 bases). V was clipped by 3 bases and J by 11 bases, with 18 bases between them. From germline, CDR1 is MNHEY and CDR2 SVGAGI. The CDR3 extends over 14 amino acids. This CDR3 reads CASSYSDPDSEQYF. In nucleotides, the CDR3 is TGTGCCAGCAGTTATTCCGACCCGGACAGTGAGCAGTATTTT.

The chain recombines TRBV5-4 with TRBJ1-1; 7 nucleotides align to TRBD1. Germline CDR1 reads SGHNT; CDR2 reads YYREEE (reference sequence). CDR3 length: 14 amino acids. Trimming took 4 bases from V and 2 from J; bases not matched to a gene: 5. The CDR3 spells CASSGGQYNTEAFF. CDR3 DNA sequence: TGTGCCAGCAGCGGGGGACAGTACAACACTGAAGCTTTCTTT.

For this clone: This specimen includes other DNA sequences encoding the same CDR3. This chain connects TRBV29-1 to TRBJ1-1, with D possibly matching TRBD1 (6 bases). The ends were cut back, 7 bases at V and 2 bases at J, with 11 bases in the middle. Germline CDR1 SQVTM, CDR2 ANQGSEA. This CDR3 spans 12 amino acids. The CDR3 region is CSAGTPNTEAFF. CDR3 DNA: TGCAGCGCAGGGACACCAAACACTGAAGCTTTCTTT. The full variable domain, rest sourced from reference TRBV29-1 and TRBJ1-1, is SAVISQKPSRDICQRGTSLTIQCQVDSQVTMMFWYRQQPGQSLTLIATANQGSEATYESGFVIDKFPISRPNLTFSTLTVSNMSPEDSSIYLCSAGTPNTEAFFGQGTRLTVV.

The chain employs TRBV2 and TRBJ1-1, with 7 bases lining up with TRBD1. The V gene end was trimmed by 7 bases and the J gene end by 5 bases; junction bases not matched to a gene: 10. CDR3 length: 14 residues. The germline V gene has CDR1 SNHLY and CDR2 FYNNEI. The CDR3 reads CASTTGLGATEAFF. DNA of the CDR3: TGTGCCAGCACGACAGGGTTGGGGGCGACTGAAGCTTTCTTT.

This chain links TRBV11-2 with TRBJ1-1, with D possibly being TRBD1 (6 bases). V lost 1 base and J 10 bases, leaving 13 bases between the germline ends. The CDR3 covers 13 residues. Germline V CDR1 and CDR2: SGHAT, FQNNGV. The DNA for the CDR3 is TGTGCCAGCAGCTTAGGAGGGGGATTTGGAGCTTTCTTT. This encodes CASSLGGGFGAFF.

This clone was recorded only once. Here the CDR3 reads CAISEGRASYSNQPQHF. Written as DNA, the CDR3 is TGTGCCATCAGTGAGGGCAGGGCCTCTTATAGCAATCAGCCCCAGCATTTT. The chain links TRBV10-3 to TRBJ1-5; possibly TRBD1 for D (5 bases). The ends were cut back, 2 bases at V and 0 bases at J, with 14 bases in the middle. CDR3 size: 17 residues. The germline CDR1 and CDR2 sequences are ENHRY and SYGVKD.

The gene calls are TRBV27 and TRBJ1-2; 7 bases align to TRBD1. This CDR3 spans 12 amino acids. Germline trimming cut 8 bases from V and 7 bases from J; bases unmatched to any gene: 7. The germline CDR1 and CDR2 sequences are MNHEY and SMNVEV (reference sequence). For the CDR3, the DNA is TGTGCCAGCGGTAAAAACAGGGGTGGCTACACCTTC. This translates into CASGKNRGGYTF.

The V call is TRBV28, the J call TRBJ1-2; D is undetermined. The V gene's germline CDR1 is MDHEN and CDR2 SYDVKM. The CDR3 extends over 13 amino acids. Trimming shortened V by 2 bases and J by 4 bases, and 8 bases separated the two germline ends. The CDR3 here is CASSLLGPYGYTF. As DNA, the CDR3 is TGTGCCAGCAGTTTACTCGGTCCCTATGGCTACACCTTC.

The chain couples TRBV7-2 to TRBJ2-5; D remains ambiguous. There are 15 residues in the CDR3. Per the germline V gene, CDR1 is SGHTA and CDR2 is FQGNSA. Trimming left V 2 bases short and J 4 bases short, with 14 bases between. The DNA for the CDR3 is TGTGCCAGCAGCTTACAGATGACACTCGCAGAGACCCAGTACTTC. Encoded protein: CASSLQMTLAETQYF.

The J gene is TRBJ1-2, the V gene TRBV30, with TRBD1 as a possible D gene (6 bases). The germline V gene encodes CDR1 GTSNPN and CDR2 SVGIG (reference sequence). V was shortened by 2 bases and J by 8 bases, with 12 bases between the two germline ends. This CDR3 is 12 amino acids long. The CDR3 protein is CAWSPLGGGYTF. CDR3 nucleotides: TGTGCCTGGAGTCCCCTAGGGGGAGGCTACACCTTC.

The chain is built from TRBV30 and TRBJ2-3; 7 bases line up with TRBD2. Germline trimming cut 6 bases from V and 3 bases from J; bases unmatched to any gene: 9. The CDR3 length is 14 residues. CDR1 and CDR2 (germline): GTSNPN, SVGIG (reference sequence). CDR3 sequence (DNA): TGTGCCTGTAGCCCGGGAGCGGGGACAGATACGCAGTATTTT. It is translated as CACSPGAGTDTQYF. The entire variable domain, with the rest obtained from reference TRBV30 and TRBJ2-3, is as follows: SQTIHQWPATLVQPVGSPLSLECTVEGTSNPNLYWYRQAAGRGLQLLFYSVGIGQISSEVPQNLSASRPQDRQFILSSKKLLLSDSGFYLCACSPGAGTDTQYFGPGTRLTVL.

This chain uses TRBV6-5 with TRBJ1-1; D call uncertain. Germline CDR1 and CDR2: MNHEY and SVGAGI. V lost 0 bases to trimming and J lost 5 bases, with 13 bases between them. The CDR3 consists of 15 residues. CDR3 DNA: TGTGCCAGCAGTTACTCCCGCGGTGAAGGAACTGAAGCTTTCTTT. This sequence encodes CASSYSRGEGTEAFF.

For the CDR3, the DNA is TGTGCCTGGAGTAGAGGGACAGGGACGTTTCGAGTTTCCCAAGAGACCCAGTACTTC. Its translation: CAWSRGTGTFRVSQETQYF. The V and J genes are TRBV30 and TRBJ2-5; 9 positions match TRBD1. The CDR3 is 19 residues long. V lost 2 bases to trimming and J lost 1 base; unmatched junction nucleotides: 17. Germline CDR1 and CDR2: GTSNPN and SVGIG (reference sequence).

This chain links TRBV27 with TRBJ1-1; 7 nucleotides match TRBD1. Losses at the gene ends were 2 bases for V and 9 bases for J; bases not matched to a gene: 9. The CDR3 totals 14 residues. Germline CDR1 MNHEY, CDR2 SMNVEV (reference sequence). The CDR3 DNA reads TGTGCCAGCAGTTTAAGATCCAGGGGGGAGAAAGCTTTCTTT. Protein product: CASSLRSRGEKAFF.